This paragraph covers one T cell receptor beta chain sequence. Its antigen is as yet unknown. Only in-frame clones appear in the TCRdb table, and some are missing; sequencing was by immunoSEQ multiplex PCR. This sample has roughly 140,000 clones, with about 91% found just once. This sample stems from a study of T cell responses to AZD1222 COVID-19 vaccine. Study-wide results and caveats: There were repertoire samples only from the period after the peak T cell response.

The CDR3 is made up of 14 amino acids. With 3 bases clipped from V and 6 bases from J, the junction kept 7 bases outside the gene matches. Germline assignment: CDR1 SGHRS and CDR2 YFSETQ. The sample in question was peripheral blood, obtained on day 0 of AZD1222 vaccination. The chain couples TRBV5-1 to TRBJ2-3; TRBD2 matches 7 bases. This sequence was found in an adult in good health. CDR3 DNA sequence: TGCGCCAGCAGCTCCCCCCTAGCGGTGGATACGCAGTATTTT. It encodes CASSSPLAVDTQYF.